These 14 T cell receptor beta chains came from one sample sequenced in a study of technical replicates of blood from a handful of donors. Libraries were prepared by immunoSEQ multiplex PCR; TCRdb keeps only in-frame clonotypes and omits some of them. Among some 12,000 clones listed, around 79% were seen once. Sequences were obtained from PBMCs. Source of these receptors: a human donor in good health.

V usage is TRBV28 and J usage is TRBJ1-5; no reliable D call. Germline CDR1 MDHEN, CDR2 SYDVKM. The CDR3 covers 19 residues. V was cut by 1 base and J by 1 base, with 20 bases left in between. The CDR3 bases are TGTGCCAGCAGTTTATTAGGAGTGGCAACTCCTTGGAGCAATCAGCCCCAGCATTTT. Translation gives CASSLLGVATPWSNQPQHF.

This chain links TRBV2 with TRBJ2-7; 10 bases map to TRBD2. There are 15 residues in the CDR3. From germline, CDR1 is SNHLY and CDR2 FYNNEI. Unmatched junction bases numbered 8, after V lost 6 bases and J lost 3 bases. CDR3 sequence: CASSPSSGRGYEQYF. As DNA, the CDR3 is TGTGCCAGCAGCCCTTCAAGCGGGAGGGGCTACGAGCAGTACTTC.

The chain carries TRBV7-6 and TRBJ2-7, with TRBD2 matching 8 bases. The V segment lost 5 bases and the J segment 3 bases; nucleotides outside the gene matches: 3. This CDR3 is built from 13 residues. Germline V gene sequence: CDR1 SGHVS, CDR2 FNYEAQ. The CDR3 spells CASSPGLVYEQYF. The CDR3, as DNA: TGTGCCAGCAGCCCGGGACTAGTCTACGAGCAGTACTTC.

The chain uses TRBV30 and TRBJ2-4, with 7 nucleotides matching TRBD1. The CDR3 sequence is 16 residues long. CDR1 and CDR2 (germline): GTSNPN, SVGIG (reference sequence). The V segment lost 0 bases and the J segment 1 base; nucleotides outside the gene matches: 6. The CDR3: CAWSVGGPYAKNIQYF. The CDR3 coding sequence is TGTGCCTGGAGTGTAGGGGGCCCCTATGCCAAAAACATTCAGTACTTC.

Here the CDR3 DNA reads TGTGCCAGCAGCTCAACAGATTTACTAGCCAAAAACATTCAGTACTTC. Its protein is CASSSTDLLAKNIQYF. V gene TRBV5-6 combines with J gene TRBJ2-4; no clear D. This CDR3 spans 16 amino acids. CDR1 is SGHDT, CDR2 YYEEEE, per germline. Trimming took 3 bases from V and 0 from J, leaving 13 bases between them.

The chain has TRBV7-8 and TRBJ2-7, with a tentative D call TRBD2 (5 bases). V was shortened by 2 bases and J by 3 bases, with 8 bases between the two germline ends. Germline V gene lookup returns CDR1 SGHVS and CDR2 FQNEAQ. The CDR3 contains 13 residues. In DNA, the CDR3 is TGTGCCAGCAGCTTAATGCGGGTCTACGAGCAGTACTTC. Amino acid sequence: CASSLMRVYEQYF. Based on the CDR3 plus reference TRBV7-8 and TRBJ2-7, the full variable domain is GAGVSQSPRYKVAKRGQDVALRCDPISGHVSLFWYQQALGQGPEFLTYFQNEAQLDKSGLPSDRFFAERPEGSVSTLKIQRTQQEDSAVYLCASSLMRVYEQYFGPGTRLTVT.

V is TRBV21-1 and J is TRBJ2-7; the table's D call, TRBD2, was not checked against the DNA. TRBV21-1 is a listed pseudogene. The CDR3 spans 16 residues. CDR3 DNA sequence: TGTGCCAGCAACCTAACACTAGCGGGGTCCTCCTACGAGCAGTACTTC. Translating it yields CASNLTLAGSSYEQYF.

V is TRBV6-1 and J is TRBJ1-1; TRBD1 is a possible D gene (5 bases). Trimming left V 6 bases short and J 2 bases short, with 13 bases between. Germline V gene lookup returns CDR1 MNHNS and CDR2 SASEGT. The CDR3 has 14 amino acids. CDR3 sequence (DNA): TGTGCCAGCAGGCGGGGGAGTGAAAACACTGAAGCTTTCTTT. Its protein product is CASRRGSENTEAFF.

The rearrangement uses TRBV6-6 and TRBJ1-2, with no clear D. The germline CDR1 and CDR2 sequences are MNHNY and SVGAGI (reference sequence). The CDR3 loop spans 14 amino acids. Trimming removed 6 bases from V and 4 bases from J, with 15 bases in between. CDR3 loop: CASSPRQAFYGYTF. CDR3 DNA sequence: TGTGCCAGCAGCCCCCGGCAGGCGTTCTATGGCTACACCTTC.

This clone was detected a few times. V and J are TRBV7-8 and TRBJ2-7, with D perhaps matching TRBD2 (5 bases). The V end was cut by 0 bases, the J end by 2 bases, with 11 bases between. This CDR3 is built from 15 residues. Germline V lookup: CDR1 SGHVS, CDR2 FQNEAQ. The CDR3 region has the DNA TGTGCCAGCAGCTTAGCCTGGAGCGGACCCTACGAGCAGTACTTC. Translation gives CASSLAWSGPYEQYF.

The CDR3 sequence is CASSHFTGGLNQPQHF. The CDR3 nucleotides are TGCGCCAGCAGTCACTTCACAGGGGGCCTGAATCAGCCCCAGCATTTT. This chain uses TRBV23-1 with TRBJ1-5; 9 nucleotides agree with TRBD1. TRBV23-1 is noted as an ORF with a role that remains uncertain. The junction had 7 bases not matched to a gene; V was cut back by 3 bases and J by 4 bases. CDR3 size: 16 residues.

The chain is built from TRBV6-5 and TRBJ2-5; 9 bases are shared with TRBD1. After removal of 2 bases from V and 3 bases from J, the junction contained 4 bases not matched to a gene. CDR3 length equals 15 residues. CDR1 and CDR2 (germline): MNHEY, SVGAGI. In nucleotides, the CDR3 is TGTGCCAGCAGTTACCTCGGGACAGGGAAAGAGACCCAGTACTTC. Its protein product is CASSYLGTGKETQYF.

This chain uses TRBV13 with TRBJ2-2; D ambiguous. The length of the CDR3 is 13 residues. Per the germline V gene, CDR1 is PRHDT and CDR2 is FYEKMQ (reference sequence). Trimming pared 5 bases from V and 6 bases from J, leaving 10 bases between. The CDR3 coding sequence is TGTGCCAGCAGCCCGCCGTACTCCGGGGAGCTGTTTTTT. Translated, it gives CASSPPYSGELFF.

The chain links TRBV14 to TRBJ1-4, with 10 bases lining up with TRBD1. The CDR3 extends over 16 amino acids. V trimming: 4 bases; J trimming: 4 bases; junction bases outside the gene matches: 6. Germline assignment: CDR1 SGHDN and CDR2 FVKESK. The CDR3 DNA reads TGTGCCAGCAGCCCAAGGACAGGGGGGAATAATGAAAAACTGTTTTTT. This translates into CASSPRTGGNNEKLFF.